A single T cell receptor (beta chain) is shown here with its context. This sample stems from a study of glioma-infiltrating T cells after dendritic cell vaccination. Method: immunoSEQ multiplex PCR; TCRdb's copy keeps in-frame clones and lacks some. This sample has around 89,000 clones, with about nine tenths found just once. CDR3 length equals 17 residues. CDR1 and CDR2 (germline): LNHDA, SQIVND (reference sequence). J was trimmed by 3 bases and V by 1 base; bases with no gene match: 9. The sample was blood, taken before dendritic cell vaccination. This TCR was recovered from a human donor with glioblastoma. The V gene is TRBV19, the J gene TRBJ1-2; 9 bases are a match to TRBD1. CDR3: CASSIVGQGSSYYGYTF. For the CDR3, the DNA is TGTGCCAGTAGTATAGTAGGACAGGGGTCCTCCTACTATGGCTACACCTTC. Supplemented by reference TRBV19 and TRBJ1-2, the full variable domain reads DGGITQSPKYLFRKEGQNVTLSCEQNLNHDAMYWYRQDPGQGLRLIYYSQIVNDFQKGDIAEGYSVSREKKESFPLTVTSAQKNPTAFYLCASSIVGQGSSYYGYTFGSGTRLTVV.